Presented here are 26 T cell receptor beta chains from one specimen sequenced in a study of cytomegalovirus exposure and HLA in healthy donors. Researchers ran the PCR with 60 Vbeta and 13 Jbeta primers. Some clones are missing from TCRdb's copy, which holds only in-frame ones; the method was immunoSEQ multiplex PCR. The sample lists about 140,000 clones, just under 85% occurring once. Sequencing used PBMCs. These receptors all stem from a man in his forties or fifties in good health and CMV-seropositive.

Note on this clone: Other nucleotide sequences from this sample produce the same CDR3. The CDR3 sequence is CASSSRWTSGRAEAGELFF. For the CDR3, the DNA is TGCGCCAGCAGCTCGCGTTGGACTAGCGGGAGGGCCGAAGCCGGGGAGCTGTTTTTT. The chain is built from TRBV5-1 and TRBJ2-2; 15 bases map to TRBD2. The CDR3 extends over 19 amino acids. Trimming cost V 3 bases and J 6 bases; bases outside gene matches: 12. The germline V gene has CDR1 SGHRS and CDR2 YFSETQ.

The V and J genes are TRBV4-1 and TRBJ2-7, with D possibly TRBD1 on 5 matching bases. This CDR3 region has 16 residues. Germline CDR1 reads MGHRA; CDR2 reads YSYEKL. The ends were cut back, 4 bases at V and 1 base at J, with 17 bases in the middle. DNA for the CDR3: TGCGCCAGCAGCCGAGTCACAGGACGCTCTTCCTACGAGCAGTACTTC. The encoded protein is CASSRVTGRSSYEQYF.

The V gene is TRBV5-5, the J gene TRBJ1-5, with D uncertain. There are 17 residues in the CDR3. Germline V lookup: CDR1 SGHKS, CDR2 YYEKEE (reference sequence). Trimming cost V 4 bases and J 3 bases, with 20 bases left between them. The CDR3 sequence: CASSPSSRALANQPQHF. For the CDR3, the DNA is TGTGCCAGCAGCCCATCCTCCCGTGCGTTAGCCAATCAGCCCCAGCATTTT.

This chain uses TRBV6-4 with TRBJ1-6, with 8 bases aligning to TRBD1. CDR1 MRHNA and CDR2 SNTAGT come from the germline V gene. Trimming at V came to 6 bases and at J to 7 bases, leaving 5 bases not matched to a gene. This CDR3 has 14 residues. Written as DNA, the CDR3 is TGTGCCAGCAGAACGACAGGGGTCAATTCACCCCTCCACTTT. Its translation is CASRTTGVNSPLHF.

This CDR3 is CASSETTGRGGRDYEQFF. DNA of the CDR3: TGTGCCAGCAGTGAAACAACTGGGCGGGGGGGACGGGATTATGAGCAGTTCTTC. This sequence joins TRBV6-1 and TRBJ2-1; 9 positions agree with TRBD2. Germline V gene sequence: CDR1 MNHNS, CDR2 SASEGT. Trimming at V came to 2 bases and at J to 8 bases, leaving 16 bases not matched to a gene. The CDR3 contains 18 residues.

The chain links TRBV11-3 to TRBJ1-5; 8 bases match TRBD1. The CDR3 is 15 residues long. Germline lookup yields CDR1 SGHNT and CDR2 YENEEA. The trim removed 3 bases at V and 6 bases at J, leaving 7 bases unmatched. CDR3 in DNA: TGTGCCAGCAGCTTCTCTGGACAGGGTGGTCAGCCCCAGCATTTT. Protein product: CASSFSGQGGQPQHF.

This clone showed up just a few times. The gene calls are TRBV5-1 and TRBJ1-1; 10 bases are a match to TRBD1. CDR3 length equals 14 residues. With V trimmed by 0 bases and J by 6 bases, 2 bases remained unmatched. CDR1 is SGHRS, CDR2 YFSETQ, per germline. CDR3 sequence: CASSLGQGASEAFF. DNA for the CDR3: TGCGCCAGCAGCTTGGGACAGGGGGCCTCTGAAGCTTTCTTT. The variable domain in full, with the rest retrieved from reference TRBV5-1 and TRBJ1-1, is KAGVTQTPRYLIKTRGQQVTLSCSPISGHRSVSWYQQTPGQGLQFLFEYFSETQRNKGNFPGRFSGRQFSNSRSEMNVSTLELGDSALYLCASSLGQGASEAFFGQGTRLTVV.

The chain employs TRBV5-1 and TRBJ1-4; 10 bases line up with TRBD1. Losses at the gene ends were 4 bases for V and 8 bases for J; bases not matched to a gene: 5. The CDR3 contains 14 residues. Looked up from germline, CDR1 is SGHRS and CDR2 is YFSETQ. The DNA for the CDR3 is TGCGCCAGCAGCCAGGGACAGGGGTGGGAAAAACTGTTTTTT. This encodes CASSQGQGWEKLFF.

This clone has just one count. J is TRBJ1-1 and V is TRBV5-1; 9 bases are a match to TRBD1. Trimming at V came to 6 bases and at J to 2 bases, leaving 5 bases not matched to a gene. The CDR3 loop spans 14 amino acids. The V gene's germline CDR1 is SGHRS and CDR2 YFSETQ. The CDR3 reads CASTGDRVNTEAFF. The CDR3 DNA reads as TGCGCCAGCACCGGGGACAGGGTCAACACTGAAGCTTTCTTT.

V gene TRBV5-1 combines with J gene TRBJ2-5; D is perhaps TRBD1 (6 bases). CDR3 size: 16 residues. CDR1 SGHRS and CDR2 YFSETQ come from the germline V gene. V lost 0 bases, J lost 7 bases, and 19 bases lay in between. CDR3 in DNA: TGCGCCAGCAGCTTGGCCGTAGGCAGGGAAGGGGGGACCCAGTACTTC. Its translation is CASSLAVGREGGTQYF.

The CDR3 reads CASGIFGGTYEQYF. Here the CDR3 DNA reads TGTGCTAGTGGCATTTTCGGGGGGACCTACGAGCAGTACTTC. The chain links TRBV12-5 to TRBJ2-5; 7 bases line up with TRBD2. The J call could be wrong; TRBJ2-7 is a better fit for the DNA end. This CDR3 contains 14 residues. Germline CDR1 LGHNT, CDR2 FRNRAP.

On this clone: This sample includes further DNA sequences coding for the same CDR3. This rearrangement joins TRBV5-4 to TRBJ2-1, with D possibly TRBD2 on 6 matching bases. This CDR3 has 14 residues. The V and J ends lost 4 bases and 6 bases respectively, with 14 bases between them. CDR1 and CDR2 (germline): SGHNT, YYREEE (reference sequence). CDR3 in amino acids: CASSPGGAGNEQFF. The CDR3 bases are TGTGCCAGCAGCCCGGGCGGGGCCGGCAATGAGCAGTTCTTC.

This chain links TRBV4-3 with TRBJ2-7; 12 positions agree with TRBD1. The trim removed 3 bases at V and 4 bases at J, leaving 1 base unmatched. The germline V gene has CDR1 LGHNA and CDR2 YSLEER. The CDR3 runs 14 residues. The CDR3 protein is CASSQGQGAYEQYF. The DNA of the CDR3 is TGCGCCAGCAGCCAGGGACAGGGGGCTTACGAGCAGTACTTC.

With regard to this clone: The junction does not match germline at one end; this may be a read error. This chain links TRBV27 with TRBJ2-7; a possible D gene is TRBD1 (5 bases). This CDR3 is 15 amino acids long. Germline-derived CDR1 and CDR2 are MNHEY and SMNVEV (reference sequence). Written as DNA, the CDR3 is TGTGCCAGCCGAACGAGCAGGGTATCCTCCCACGAGCAGTACTTC. Encoded protein: CASRTSRVSSHEQYF.

CDR3 protein: CASSGTGDQPQHF. The CDR3 region has the DNA TGTGCCAGCAGCGGTACAGGGGATCAGCCCCAGCATTTT. J is TRBJ1-5 and V is TRBV7-2, with TRBD1 matching over 7 bases. The CDR3 loop spans 13 amino acids. Losses at the gene ends were 5 bases for V and 5 bases for J; bases not matched to a gene: 3. Germline values: CDR1 SGHTA, CDR2 FQGNSA.

This chain connects TRBV2 to TRBJ1-3; 8 nucleotides align to TRBD1. The CDR3 is 17 residues long. With 3 bases clipped from V and 3 bases from J, the junction kept 10 bases outside the gene matches. Germline loops: CDR1 SNHLY, CDR2 FYNNEI. This CDR3 reads CASSDWDRFQIGNTIYF. In DNA, the CDR3 is TGTGCCAGCAGTGACTGGGACAGGTTTCAAATTGGAAACACCATATATTTT.

The chain uses TRBV25-1 and TRBJ1-4; D unclear. V was clipped by 6 bases and J by 7 bases, with 12 bases between them. This CDR3 is 13 amino acids long. Per the germline V gene, CDR1 is MGHDK and CDR2 is SYGVNS. In nucleotides, the CDR3 is TGTGCCAGCAGCCAGTCTCGGGGTGAAAAACTGTTTTTT. As protein: CASSQSRGEKLFF.

This chain joins TRBV7-9 and TRBJ1-2; no clear D gene. Trimming cost V 7 bases and J 8 bases, with 14 bases left between them. Germline assignment: CDR1 SEHNR and CDR2 FQNEAQ (reference sequence). This CDR3 has 12 amino acids. CDR3 region: CASTFEGSGYTF. CDR3 bases: TGTGCCAGCACTTTTGAGGGTTCCGGCTACACCTTC.

The chain recombines TRBV5-1 with TRBJ1-1; D unclear. The CDR3 is 13 amino acids. V was pared by 2 bases and J by 0 bases, with 5 bases between. Germline CDR1 and CDR2: SGHRS and YFSETQ. The CDR3 region has the DNA TGCGCCAGCAGCTTTGTAGTGAACACTGAAGCTTTCTTT. This encodes CASSFVVNTEAFF.

This chain links TRBV28 with TRBJ1-1; TRBD1 aligns across 10 bases. J was trimmed by 1 base and V by 6 bases; bases with no gene match: 11. Germline assignment: CDR1 MDHEN and CDR2 SYDVKM. This CDR3 region has 17 residues. CDR3 protein: CASRGGAGQGPNTEAFF. CDR3 sequence (DNA): TGTGCCAGCAGGGGGGGGGCGGGACAGGGGCCGAACACTGAAGCTTTCTTT. Full variable domain (outside the CDR3, taken from reference TRBV28 and TRBJ1-1): DVKVTQSSRYLVKRTGEKVFLECVQDMDHENMFWYRQDPGLGLRLIYFSYDVKMKEKGDIPEGYSVSREKKERFSLILESASTNQTSMYLCASRGGAGQGPNTEAFFGQGTRLTVV.

The V gene is TRBV13, the J gene TRBJ2-3; perhaps TRBD2 as D (6 bases). Germline V gene lookup returns CDR1 PRHDT and CDR2 FYEKMQ (reference sequence). The CDR3 sequence is 16 residues long. The V end was cut by 5 bases, the J end by 2 bases, with 17 bases between. The CDR3 DNA reads as TGTGCCAGCAGCCCCGGGGGATCGATTTACACAGATACGCAGTATTTT. Residues: CASSPGGSIYTDTQYF.

This chain connects TRBV13 to TRBJ2-4; 15 bases fit TRBD2. There are 14 residues in the CDR3. The J segment lost 9 bases and the V segment lost 4 bases, leaving 1 base of the junction unmatched. Germline V gene lookup returns CDR1 PRHDT and CDR2 FYEKMQ (reference sequence). DNA of the CDR3: TGTGCCAGCAGCTCGGGACTAGCGGGGGGCATTCAGTACTTC. It is translated as CASSSGLAGGIQYF. The full variable domain, with the rest looked up from reference TRBV13 and TRBJ2-4, is AAGVIQSPRHLIKEKRETATLKCYPIPRHDTVYWYQQGPGQDPQFLISFYEKMQSDKGSIPDRFSAQQFSDYHSELNMSSLELGDSALYFCASSSGLAGGIQYFGAGTRLSVL.

The V and J genes are TRBV7-2 and TRBJ2-7; D remains ambiguous. Germline V gives CDR1 SGHTA, CDR2 FQGNSA. V was trimmed by 6 bases and J by 0 bases, leaving 12 bases between them. The CDR3 is 14 amino acids. The DNA of the CDR3 is TGTGCCAGCAGATTGCGATCGATCTCCTACGAGCAGTACTTC. Protein sequence: CASRLRSISYEQYF. The full variable domain, rest sourced from reference TRBV7-2 and TRBJ2-7, is GAGVSQSPSNKVTEKGKDVELRCDPISGHTALYWYRQSLGQGLEFLIYFQGNSAPDKSGLPSDRFSAERTGGSVSTLTIQRTQQEDSAVYLCASRLRSISYEQYFGPGTRLTVT.

CDR3 protein: CASSIGGIAKNIQYF. The CDR3, as DNA: TGTGCCAGTAGTATCGGCGGCATAGCCAAAAACATTCAGTACTTC. The chain carries TRBV19 and TRBJ2-4; no clear D. The germline gives CDR1 LNHDA, CDR2 SQIVND (reference sequence). The CDR3 has 15 residues. The V gene lost 3 bases and the J gene lost 0 bases, with 9 bases spanning the gap.

The CDR3 nucleotides are TGTGCCAGCAGCCACGGGCGGGGACAGGGGACCGATCAGCCCCAGCATTTT. It specifies CASSHGRGQGTDQPQHF. The rearrangement uses TRBV7-2 and TRBJ1-5, with 10 nucleotides matching TRBD1. The CDR3 length is 17 residues. With V trimmed by 5 bases and J by 5 bases, 12 bases remained unmatched. Per the germline V gene, CDR1 is SGHTA and CDR2 is FQGNSA.

The V and J genes are TRBV5-1 and TRBJ1-3; perhaps TRBD1 as D (5 bases). The ends were cut back, 1 base at V and 0 bases at J, with 11 bases in the middle. The CDR3 has 16 residues. The germline V gene has CDR1 SGHRS and CDR2 YFSETQ. The CDR3 here is CASSLWPTASGNTIYF. The CDR3 DNA follows: TGCGCCAGCAGCTTGTGGCCGACAGCCTCTGGAAACACCATATATTTT.